The sequence of this TCR beta chain was determined in a study of cytomegalovirus exposure and HLA in healthy donors. Trimming took 1 base from V and 3 from J, leaving 6 bases between them. Germline assignment: CDR1 KGHSH and CDR2 LQKENI. This CDR3 comprises 13 residues. With regard to this clone: The antigen is not known. The sample has other DNA sequences that encode this CDR3 too.

PCR primers comprised 60 Vbeta and 13 Jbeta primers. Original data processing: The count from a later analysis was roughly 80 million unique TCR beta chains, around 10 million of them shared. Generated by immunoSEQ multiplex PCR, the TCRdb table keeps only in-frame clones and is missing some. The V and J calls and the clone size are those of that table, but D and trimming were determined from the DNA. Of around 120,000 clones in the sample, 80% are singletons; the top ten hold around 8%. Study results and caveats: The study put some 150 TCR beta chains on its list as cytomegalovirus-associated. In an earlier analysis, most TCR beta V segments were productive about 87% or about 30% of the time. Published work reported that the classifier diagnosed cytomegalovirus status with high specificity and sensitivity.

This rearrangement joins TRBV18 to TRBJ1-1; D is undetermined. Sequencing was performed on PBMCs. This clonotype was obtained from a female donor in good health and CMV-seropositive. CDR3: CASSPRQDTEAFF. The CDR3 DNA is TGTGCCAGCTCACCACGCCAGGACACTGAAGCTTTCTTT.